A selection of T cell receptor beta chains follows, all from one sample in a study of PD-1 blockade in classical Hodgkin lymphoma. Clones were sequenced by immunoSEQ multiplex PCR, and TCRdb holds only the in-frame ones, with some missing. The sample includes 35,000 to 45,000 clones, roughly 88% of them seen just once. The source was peripheral blood mononuclear cells (PBMCs), collected before the second cycle of nivolumab. Receptors were obtained from a human donor with classical Hodgkin lymphoma. Both conserved end residues are part of each CDR3. Each record gives: V gene, clone size, J gene, D gene, CDR3 protein, CDR3 DNA. A D gene is named only where the DNA matches it firmly. Expanded clones get a size class; other rows say once, few or many, or leave the size out.

V: TRBV7-9; size: -; J: TRBJ2-6; D: -; CDR3: CASSLGVGANVLTF; DNA: TGTGCCAGCAGCTTAGGTGTGGGGGCCAACGTCCTGACTTTC
V: TRBV6-5; size: -; J: TRBJ2-3; D: TRBD1; CDR3: CASSYSTGTDTQYF; DNA: TGTGCCAGCAGTTACTCGACAGGGACAGATACGCAGTATTTT
V: TRBV2; size: -; J: TRBJ2-1; D: TRBD2; CDR3: CASSETSGSLDEQFF; DNA: TGTGCCAGCAGTGAAACTAGCGGGAGTTTAGATGAGCAGTTCTTC
V: TRBV30; size: -; J: TRBJ1-6; D: -; CDR3: CAWSVNSPLHF; DNA: TGTGCCTGGAGTGTAAATTCACCCCTCCACTTT
V: TRBV7-9; size: -; J: TRBJ2-2; D: -; CDR3: CASSIGQLLNTGELFF; DNA: TGTGCCAGCAGCATCGGACAGTTATTGAACACCGGGGAGCTGTTTTTT
V: TRBV5-1; size: once; J: TRBJ2-1; D: -; CDR3: CASSLGGSSYNEQFF; DNA: TGCGCCAGCAGCTTGGGCGGCAGCTCCTACAATGAGCAGTTCTTC
V: TRBV5-5; size: -; J: TRBJ2-2; D: -; CDR3: CASFGRGPSNTGELFF; DNA: TGTGCCAGCTTTGGAAGGGGCCCCTCGAACACCGGGGAGCTGTTTTTT
V: TRBV11-2; size: -; J: TRBJ2-7; D: -; CDR3: CASSSQVTYEQYF; DNA: TGTGCCAGCAGCTCTCAGGTGACCTACGAGCAGTACTTC
V: TRBV6-1; size: -; J: TRBJ2-7; D: TRBD2; CDR3: CASRTLAGGIYEQYF; DNA: TGTGCCAGCAGAACACTAGCGGGAGGGATCTACGAGCAGTACTTC
V: TRBV11-1; size: -; J: TRBJ1-4; D: TRBD1; CDR3: CASSSGQVGIYEKLFF; DNA: TGTGCCAGCAGCTCGGGACAGGTCGGCATATATGAAAAACTGTTTTTT
V: TRBV4-1; size: -; J: TRBJ2-7; D: -; CDR3: CASSSKFLDSLSYEQYF; DNA: TGCGCCAGCAGCTCCAAGTTCTTGGACAGTCTGTCCTACGAGCAGTACTTC
V: TRBV9; size: -; J: TRBJ1-6; D: -; CDR3: CASSPSTNSYNSPLHF; DNA: TGTGCCAGCAGCCCCAGCACGAACTCCTATAATTCACCCCTCCACTTT
V: TRBV7-6; size: -; J: TRBJ2-7; D: -; CDR3: CASSLEKGDGHEQYF; DNA: TGTGCCAGCAGCTTAGAGAAGGGAGATGGGCACGAGCAGTACTTC
V: TRBV9; size: -; J: TRBJ1-1; D: -; CDR3: CASSFQGGNTEAFF; DNA: TGTGCCAGCAGCTTTCAAGGGGGGAACACTGAAGCTTTCTTT
V: TRBV9; size: few; J: TRBJ1-3; D: -; CDR3: CASSYSGNTIYF; DNA: TGTGCCAGCAGCTACTCTGGAAACACCATATATTTT
V: TRBV5-6; size: -; J: TRBJ2-5; D: -; CDR3: CASSLGAGETQYF; DNA: TGTGCCAGCAGCTTGGGGGCGGGAGAGACCCAGTACTTC